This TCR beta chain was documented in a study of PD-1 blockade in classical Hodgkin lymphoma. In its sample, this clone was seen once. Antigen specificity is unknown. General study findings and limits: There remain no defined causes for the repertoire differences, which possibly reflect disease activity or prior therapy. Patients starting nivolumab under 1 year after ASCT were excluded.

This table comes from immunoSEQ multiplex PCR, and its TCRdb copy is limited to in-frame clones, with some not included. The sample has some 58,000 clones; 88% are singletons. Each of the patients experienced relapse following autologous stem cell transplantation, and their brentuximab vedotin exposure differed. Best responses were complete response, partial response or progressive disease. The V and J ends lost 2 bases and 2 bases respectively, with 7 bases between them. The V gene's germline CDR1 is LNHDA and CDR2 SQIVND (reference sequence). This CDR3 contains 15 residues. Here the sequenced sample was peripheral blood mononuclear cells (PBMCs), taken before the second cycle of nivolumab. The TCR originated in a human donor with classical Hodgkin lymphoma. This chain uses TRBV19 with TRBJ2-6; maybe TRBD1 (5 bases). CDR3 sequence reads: CASSIPGPGANVLTF. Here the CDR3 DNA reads TGTGCCAGTAGTATACCAGGGCCTGGGGCCAACGTCCTGACTTTC.